Sequencing of this TCR beta chain was carried out in a study of T-cell reconstitution after alpha-beta-depleted transplantation in children. Concerning this clonotype itself: The antigen is undetermined.

The study's findings and limits: Recipient T cells and thymic progenitors that survived gave rise to the high TCRbeta diversity observed at day 60 in some patients. As was reported, about two months after transplant, alpha-beta T cells came from several hundred expanded graft clones. Counts and diversity of T cells one year after transplant came mostly from newly produced T cells.

The TCRbeta library incorporated unique molecular identifiers. TCRdb redid the calling of the PCR reads with MiXCR, one entry per CDR3 protein. Here the sample spans 540,000 or so distinct CDR3 sequences, more than 20% being singletons. V was shortened by 4 bases and J by 7 bases, with 17 bases between the two germline ends. Germline V gene sequence: CDR1 MNHEY, CDR2 SVGAGI. CDR3 size: 15 residues. The sample here was PBMCs, mostly from graft donor cells, taken 360 days after TCRalphabeta/CD19-depleted stem cell transplant. The clonotype was recovered from a boy in the first two years of life who had a stem cell transplant for acute myeloid leukemia, so the T cells may come from the graft donor. This chain links TRBV6-5 with TRBJ1-5, with D perhaps TRBD1 (6 bases). CDR3 bases: TGTGCCAGCAGTTCCGAGGGGGGGCCCGGGCAGCCCCAGCATTTT. Amino acid sequence: CASSSEGGPGQPQHF.